This entry concerns a single TCR beta chain. This entry comes from a study of blood T cell repertoires in COVID-19. Sequencing used immunoSEQ multiplex PCR; TCRdb keeps in-frame clones, though not all of them. The sample has roughly 250,000 clones, roughly 84% seen once. The germline V gene encodes CDR1 SGDLS and CDR2 YYNGEE. Trimming took 4 bases from V and 5 from J; bases not matched to a gene: 7. The CDR3 has 16 amino acids. The V and J genes are TRBV9 and TRBJ2-1, with TRBD2 matching over 12 bases. Specimen: peripheral blood. This clonotype was obtained from a human donor with COVID-19, enrolled during active disease. The donor label of this sample is uncertain. CDR3 residues: CASSPRLAGANNEQFF. CDR3 DNA: TGTGCCAGCAGCCCCCGACTAGCGGGGGCCAACAATGAGCAGTTCTTC. The full variable domain, completed using reference TRBV9 and TRBJ2-1, is DSGVTQTPKHLITATGQRVTLRCSPRSGDLSVYWYQQSLDQGLQFLIQYYNGEERAKGNILERFSAQQFPDLHSELNLSSLELGDSALYFCASSPRLAGANNEQFFGPGTRLTVL.